The clone carrying this T cell receptor (beta chain) was counted a single time. Original methodology: The assay estimated nucleated cells by amplifying reference gene primers. This table comes from immunoSEQ multiplex PCR, and its TCRdb copy is limited to in-frame clones, with some not included. For V, J and clone size, that table is used; D and trimming come from the DNA. The sample carries approximately 110,000 clones, more than 75% recorded once. The entry originates in a study of blood T cell repertoires in COVID-19. This clonotype was sampled from a man between 40 and 49 years old with acute or convalescent COVID-19. The sample was peripheral blood.

The CDR3 loop reads CASGLGGGTEAFF. In DNA, the CDR3 is TGTGCCAGCGGCCTAGGGGGGGGGACTGAAGCTTTCTTT. This chain joins TRBV2 and TRBJ1-1; perhaps TRBD1 as D (6 bases). Trimming took off 8 bases at V and 5 bases at J, with 15 bases between the two ends. The CDR3 loop spans 13 amino acids. The germline gives CDR1 SNHLY, CDR2 FYNNEI.